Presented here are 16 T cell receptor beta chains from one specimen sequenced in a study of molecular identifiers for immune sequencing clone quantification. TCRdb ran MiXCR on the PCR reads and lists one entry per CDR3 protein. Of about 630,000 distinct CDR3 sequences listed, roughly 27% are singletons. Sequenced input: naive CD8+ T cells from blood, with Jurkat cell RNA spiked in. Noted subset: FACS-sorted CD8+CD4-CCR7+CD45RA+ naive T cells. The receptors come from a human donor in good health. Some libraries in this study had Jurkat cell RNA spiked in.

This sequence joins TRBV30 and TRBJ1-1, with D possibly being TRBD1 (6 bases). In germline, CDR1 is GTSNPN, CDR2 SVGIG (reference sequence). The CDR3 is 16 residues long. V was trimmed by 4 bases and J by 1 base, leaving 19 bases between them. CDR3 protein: CAWMYPARGANTEAFF. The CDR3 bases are TGTGCCTGGATGTATCCCGCCCGGGGGGCGAACACTGAAGCTTTCTTT.

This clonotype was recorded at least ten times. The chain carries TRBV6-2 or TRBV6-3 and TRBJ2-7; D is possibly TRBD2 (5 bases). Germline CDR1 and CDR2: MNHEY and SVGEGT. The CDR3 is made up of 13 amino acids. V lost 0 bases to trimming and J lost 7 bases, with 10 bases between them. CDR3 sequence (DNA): TGTGCCAGCAGTTACTCGGGAGTTCAGGAGCAGTACTTC. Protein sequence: CASSYSGVQEQYF.

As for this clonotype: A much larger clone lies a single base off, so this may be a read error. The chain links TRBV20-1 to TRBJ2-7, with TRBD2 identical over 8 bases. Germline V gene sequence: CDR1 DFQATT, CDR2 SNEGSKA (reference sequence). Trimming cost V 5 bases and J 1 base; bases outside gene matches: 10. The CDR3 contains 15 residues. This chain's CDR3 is CSAPITRGGSYEQYV. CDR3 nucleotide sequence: TGCAGTGCTCCCATCACCCGCGGGGGGTCCTACGAGCAGTACGTC.

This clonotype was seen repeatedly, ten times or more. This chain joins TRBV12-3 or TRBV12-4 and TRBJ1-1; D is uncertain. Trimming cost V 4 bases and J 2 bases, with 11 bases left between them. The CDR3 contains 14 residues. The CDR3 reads CASSYRTGNTEAFF. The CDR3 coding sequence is TGTGCCAGCAGTTACCGGACGGGTAACACTGAAGCTTTCTTT.

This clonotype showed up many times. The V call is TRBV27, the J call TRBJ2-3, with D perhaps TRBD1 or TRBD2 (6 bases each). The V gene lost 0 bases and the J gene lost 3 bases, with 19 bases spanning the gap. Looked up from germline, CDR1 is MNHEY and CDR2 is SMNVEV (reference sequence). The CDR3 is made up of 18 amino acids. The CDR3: CASSLSGRGRSGTDTQYF. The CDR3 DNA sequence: TGTGCCAGCAGTTTATCAGGCCGGGGGCGGTCGGGGACAGATACGCAGTATTTT.

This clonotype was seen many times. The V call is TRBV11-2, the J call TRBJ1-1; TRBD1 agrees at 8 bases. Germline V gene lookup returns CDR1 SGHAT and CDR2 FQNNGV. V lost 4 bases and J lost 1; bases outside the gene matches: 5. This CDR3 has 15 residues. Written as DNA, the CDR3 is TGTGCCAGCAGCTCCCGGACAGGGACGAACACTGAAGCTTTCTTT. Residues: CASSSRTGTNTEAFF. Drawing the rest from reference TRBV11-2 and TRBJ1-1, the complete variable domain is EAGVAQSPRYKIIEKRQSVAFWCNPISGHATLYWYQQILGQGPKLLIQFQNNGVVDDSQLPKDRFSAERLKGVDSTLKIQPAKLEDSAVYLCASSSRTGTNTEAFFGQGTRLTVV.

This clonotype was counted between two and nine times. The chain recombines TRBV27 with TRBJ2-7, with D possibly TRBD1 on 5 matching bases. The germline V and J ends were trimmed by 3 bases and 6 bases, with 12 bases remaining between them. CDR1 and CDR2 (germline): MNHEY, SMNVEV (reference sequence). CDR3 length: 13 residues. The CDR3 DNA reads TGTGCCAGCAGTTTTGGGCAGGGCATCGAGCAGTACTTC. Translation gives CASSFGQGIEQYF.

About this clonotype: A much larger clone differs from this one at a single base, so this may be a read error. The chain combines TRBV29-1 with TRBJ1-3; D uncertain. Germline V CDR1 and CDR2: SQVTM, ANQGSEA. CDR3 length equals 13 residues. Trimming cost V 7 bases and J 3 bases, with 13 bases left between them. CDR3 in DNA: TGCAGCGCCGCTGGAGGGATTGGAAACACCATATATTTT. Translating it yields CSAAGGIGNTIYF.

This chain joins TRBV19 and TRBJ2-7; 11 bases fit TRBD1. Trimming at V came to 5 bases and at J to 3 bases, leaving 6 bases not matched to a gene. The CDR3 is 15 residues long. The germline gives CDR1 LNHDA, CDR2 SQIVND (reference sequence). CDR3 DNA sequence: TGTGCCAGTAGTCCACGGACAGGGGGCCGCTACGAGCAGTACTTC. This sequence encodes CASSPRTGGRYEQYF.

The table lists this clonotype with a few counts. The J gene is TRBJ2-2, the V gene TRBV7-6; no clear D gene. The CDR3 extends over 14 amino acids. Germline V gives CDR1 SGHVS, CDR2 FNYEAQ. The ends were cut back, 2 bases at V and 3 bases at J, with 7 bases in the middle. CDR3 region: CASSLSAYTGELFF. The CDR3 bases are TGTGCCAGCAGCTTATCGGCATACACCGGGGAGCTGTTTTTT.

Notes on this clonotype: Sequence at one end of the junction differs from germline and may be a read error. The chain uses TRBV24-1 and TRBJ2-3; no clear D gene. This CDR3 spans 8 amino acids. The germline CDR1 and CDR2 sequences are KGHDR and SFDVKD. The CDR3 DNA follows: TGTGCCACAGATACGCAGAATTTT. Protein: CATDTQNF.

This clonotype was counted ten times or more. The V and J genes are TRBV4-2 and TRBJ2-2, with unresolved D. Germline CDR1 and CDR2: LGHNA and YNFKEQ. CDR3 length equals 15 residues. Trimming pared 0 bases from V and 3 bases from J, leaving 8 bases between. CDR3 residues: CASSQESSYTGELFF. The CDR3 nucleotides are TGTGCCAGCAGCCAAGAGTCCTCTTACACCGGGGAGCTGTTTTTT.

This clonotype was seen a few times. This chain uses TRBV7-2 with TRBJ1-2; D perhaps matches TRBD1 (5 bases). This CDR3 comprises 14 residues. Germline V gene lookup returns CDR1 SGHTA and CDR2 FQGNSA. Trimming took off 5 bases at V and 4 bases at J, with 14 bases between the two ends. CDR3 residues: CASSPIGGGYGYTF. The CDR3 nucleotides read TGTGCCAGCAGCCCGATTGGGGGGGGCTATGGCTACACCTTC.

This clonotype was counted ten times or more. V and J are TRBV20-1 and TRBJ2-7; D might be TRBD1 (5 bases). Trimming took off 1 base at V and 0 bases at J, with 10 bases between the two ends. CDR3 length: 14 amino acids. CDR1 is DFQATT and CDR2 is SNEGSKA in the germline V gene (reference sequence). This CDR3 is CSARAGYSSYEQYF. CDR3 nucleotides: TGCAGTGCTAGAGCAGGGTACTCCTCCTACGAGCAGTACTTC.

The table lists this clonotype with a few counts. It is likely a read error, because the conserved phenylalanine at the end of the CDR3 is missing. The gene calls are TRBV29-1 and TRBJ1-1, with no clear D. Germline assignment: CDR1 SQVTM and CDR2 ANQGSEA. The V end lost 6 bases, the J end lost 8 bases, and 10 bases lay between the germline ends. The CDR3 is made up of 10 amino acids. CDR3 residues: CSVAVNEAFL. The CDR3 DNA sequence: TGCAGCGTGGCCGTAAACGAAGCTTTCCTT.

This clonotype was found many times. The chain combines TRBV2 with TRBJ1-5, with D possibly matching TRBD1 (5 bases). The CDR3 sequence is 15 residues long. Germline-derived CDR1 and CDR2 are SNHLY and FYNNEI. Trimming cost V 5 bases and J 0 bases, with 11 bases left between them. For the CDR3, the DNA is TGTGCCAGCAGTTCGACAGAGCATAGCAATCAGCCCCAGCATTTT. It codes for CASSSTEHSNQPQHF.